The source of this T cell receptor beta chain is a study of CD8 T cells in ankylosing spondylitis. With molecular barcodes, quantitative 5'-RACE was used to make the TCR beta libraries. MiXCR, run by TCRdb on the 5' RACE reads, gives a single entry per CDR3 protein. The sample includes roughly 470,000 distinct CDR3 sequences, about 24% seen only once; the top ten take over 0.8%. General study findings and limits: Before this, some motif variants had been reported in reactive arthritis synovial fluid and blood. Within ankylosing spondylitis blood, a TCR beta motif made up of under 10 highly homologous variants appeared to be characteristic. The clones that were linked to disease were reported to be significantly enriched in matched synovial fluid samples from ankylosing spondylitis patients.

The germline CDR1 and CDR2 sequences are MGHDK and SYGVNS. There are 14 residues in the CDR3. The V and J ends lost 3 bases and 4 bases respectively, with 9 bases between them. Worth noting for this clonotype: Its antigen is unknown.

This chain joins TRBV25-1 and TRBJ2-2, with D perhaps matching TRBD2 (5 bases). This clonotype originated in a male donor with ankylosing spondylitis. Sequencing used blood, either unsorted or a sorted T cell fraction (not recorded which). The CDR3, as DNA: TGTGCCAGCAGTGACCGAGGGAGCACCGGGGAGCTGTTTTTT. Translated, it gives CASSDRGSTGELFF.